These 21 T cell receptor beta chains originate from one sample sequenced in a study of T cells after posttransplantation cyclophosphamide. Generated by immunoSEQ multiplex PCR, the TCRdb table keeps only in-frame clones and is missing some. Of approximately 30,000 clones in the sample, around nine tenths were seen once. Cells defined as naive were viable CD3+CD4+ or CD3+CD8+ and CCR7+CD45RA+CD45RO-CD95-CD27+CD28+. Specimen: naive CD4+ T cells sorted from PBMCs. These receptors were obtained from a woman aged 60-75 years in good health, CMV-negative, and a related stem cell transplant donor.

The J gene is TRBJ1-2, the V gene TRBV19; tentatively, D is TRBD1 (5 bases). Per germline, CDR1 LNHDA and CDR2 SQIVND (reference sequence). This CDR3 is 15 amino acids long. V lost 5 bases to trimming and J lost 5 bases, with 18 bases between them. The CDR3 is CASSSQGSAPYGYTF. The CDR3 bases are TGTGCCAGTAGTTCCCAGGGCAGCGCACCTTATGGCTACACCTTC. The variable domain in full, completed from reference TRBV19 and TRBJ1-2, reads DGGITQSPKYLFRKEGQNVTLSCEQNLNHDAMYWYRQDPGQGLRLIYYSQIVNDFQKGDIAEGYSVSREKKESFPLTVTSAQKNPTAFYLCASSSQGSAPYGYTFGSGTRLTVV.

This clone was seen a handful of times. V usage is TRBV19 and J usage is TRBJ1-1; unclear D gene. CDR1 and CDR2 (germline): LNHDA, SQIVND (reference sequence). The CDR3 consists of 13 residues. The V gene lost 5 bases and the J gene lost 3 bases, with 10 bases spanning the gap. The CDR3 spells CASSPSEDTEAFF. CDR3 coding DNA: TGTGCCAGTAGTCCTTCAGAGGACACTGAAGCTTTCTTT.

This clone was observed a few times. The chain combines TRBV27 with TRBJ1-1; unclear D gene. V dropped 5 bases and J dropped 2 bases, with 12 bases sitting between them. This CDR3 has 14 amino acids. Germline lookup yields CDR1 MNHEY and CDR2 SMNVEV (reference sequence). The DNA of the CDR3 is TGTGCCAGCAGTCCCGCCCGGGTTAACACTGAAGCTTTCTTT. Protein sequence: CASSPARVNTEAFF.

This chain joins TRBV30 and TRBJ2-2; D ambiguous. CDR1 and CDR2 (germline): GTSNPN, SVGIG (reference sequence). Trimming removed 5 bases at V and 2 bases at J, with 9 bases between. This CDR3 contains 13 residues. Here the CDR3 reads CAWVDPNTGELFF. In DNA form, the CDR3 reads TGTGCCTGGGTAGATCCAAACACCGGGGAGCTGTTTTTT.

This clone occurred once. The J gene is TRBJ2-5, the V gene TRBV28, with a possible D match to TRBD1 (5 bases). The DNA matches TRBJ2-7 better at its end, which makes the J call doubtful. CDR3 length: 13 residues. CDR1 MDHEN and CDR2 SYDVKM come from the germline V gene. CDR3 in amino acids: CASSFRESYEQYF. The CDR3 DNA follows: TGTGCCAGCAGTTTCAGGGAATCCTACGAGCAGTACTTC.

This chain links TRBV7-2 with TRBJ2-3, with a weak D call TRBD2 (6 bases). Trimming removed 1 base from V and 7 bases from J, with 15 bases in between. The CDR3 sequence is 15 residues long. The germline CDR1 and CDR2 sequences are SGHTA and FQGNSA. CDR3 protein: CASSLEWGRTNTQYF. The CDR3 coding sequence is TGTGCCAGCAGCTTAGAATGGGGGAGGACGAATACGCAGTATTTT.

The chain uses TRBV25-1 and TRBJ2-7, with D tentatively TRBD1 (7 bases). The germline V and J ends were trimmed by 11 bases and 4 bases, with 18 bases remaining between them. From germline, CDR1 is MGHDK and CDR2 SYGVNS. This CDR3 is built from 13 residues. The CDR3 DNA reads TGTGCCTCTCAGTGGGCAGGGGGGTACGAGCAGTACTTC. This encodes CASQWAGGYEQYF.

This rearrangement joins TRBV28 to TRBJ1-3; TRBD1 agrees at 7 bases. The CDR3 totals 15 residues. CDR1 and CDR2 (germline): MDHEN, SYDVKM. V trimming: 2 bases; J trimming: 4 bases; junction bases outside the gene matches: 5. CDR3 sequence reads: CASSLEGASGNTIYF. In DNA, the CDR3 is TGTGCCAGCAGTTTAGAGGGGGCGTCCGGAAACACCATATATTTT.

This clone has just one count. The rearrangement joins TRBV19 to TRBJ2-5, with TRBD2 identical over 9 bases. Germline CDR1 LNHDA, CDR2 SQIVND (reference sequence). V lost 8 bases to trimming and J lost 5 bases; unmatched junction nucleotides: 18. The CDR3 sequence is 17 residues long. CDR3 coding DNA: TGTGCCAGTCCCCAGGGGCGTCTAGCGGGGTTTCGGGAGACCCAGTACTTC. This sequence encodes CASPQGRLAGFRETQYF.

The V and J genes are TRBV15 and TRBJ2-7, with D unresolved. The CDR3 totals 16 residues. Germline V gives CDR1 LNHNV, CDR2 YYDKDF (reference sequence). Deletions cut 0 bases from V and 6 bases from J, with 18 bases between. The CDR3 region is CATSREVGGAGGEQYF. Written as DNA, the CDR3 is TGTGCCACCAGCAGAGAGGTTGGCGGCGCCGGCGGCGAGCAGTACTTC.

V gene TRBV28 combines with J gene TRBJ2-7, with 9 nucleotides matching TRBD1. This CDR3 spans 14 amino acids. V was clipped by 3 bases and J by 6 bases; unmatched bases: 6. CDR1 is MDHEN and CDR2 is SYDVKM in the germline V gene. The chain's CDR3 is CASSLTGGSGEQYF. CDR3 nucleotides: TGTGCCAGCAGTTTGACAGGGGGTAGTGGCGAGCAGTACTTC.

This chain uses TRBV11-3 with TRBJ2-5; D is unresolved. The V gene's germline CDR1 is SGHNT and CDR2 YENEEA. The V end was cut by 5 bases, the J end by 4 bases, with 11 bases between. The CDR3 loop spans 13 amino acids. The CDR3 DNA reads TGTGCCAGCAGCCCAAACCGGAGAGAGACCCAGTACTTC. Translated, it gives CASSPNRRETQYF.

The V call is TRBV4-1, the J call TRBJ2-3, with D possibly TRBD2 on 5 matching bases. CDR3 length equals 15 residues. CDR1 and CDR2 (germline): MGHRA, YSYEKL. Trimming shortened V by 4 bases and J by 2 bases, and 13 bases separated the two germline ends. The CDR3 spells CASSLGGGPTDTQYF. The CDR3 DNA reads TGCGCCAGCAGCCTGGGCGGAGGACCCACAGATACGCAGTATTTT.

The gene calls are TRBV9 and TRBJ2-4, with D maybe TRBD1 (6 bases). CDR3 size: 15 residues. The V end was cut by 3 bases, the J end by 9 bases, with 19 bases between. CDR1 and CDR2 from the germline V gene are SGDLS and YYNGEE. The CDR3 sequence is CASSEAPGADGIQYF. CDR3 DNA: TGTGCCAGCAGCGAGGCCCCAGGGGCCGACGGCATTCAGTACTTC.

This chain joins TRBV5-1 and TRBJ2-7; TRBD2 matches 12 bases. The V segment lost 4 bases and the J segment 4 bases; nucleotides outside the gene matches: 9. The CDR3 has 16 residues. CDR1 SGHRS and CDR2 YFSETQ come from the germline V gene. The CDR3 here is CASSPRGGTSGYEQYF. As DNA, the CDR3 is TGCGCCAGCAGCCCGCGGGGCGGGACTAGCGGGTACGAGCAGTACTTC.

A few counts support this clone. The chain uses TRBV6-5 and TRBJ2-2; 14 nucleotides agree with TRBD2. Trimming cost V 6 bases and J 15 bases; bases outside gene matches: 6. The germline gives CDR1 MNHEY, CDR2 SVGAGI. The CDR3 covers 13 residues. This CDR3 is CASSPTSGGGLFF. In nucleotides, the CDR3 is TGTGCCAGCAGCCCGACTAGCGGGGGGGGGTTGTTTTTT.

The rearrangement links TRBV5-1 to TRBJ2-5, with 8 bases fitting TRBD2. The V gene end was trimmed by 3 bases and the J gene end by 2 bases; junction bases not matched to a gene: 6. Germline lookup yields CDR1 SGHRS and CDR2 YFSETQ. This CDR3 has 15 amino acids. The CDR3 reads CASSWSGRGQETQYF. CDR3 DNA: TGCGCCAGCAGCTGGAGCGGGAGAGGTCAAGAGACCCAGTACTTC.

The chain uses TRBV2 and TRBJ2-7; 13 nucleotides match TRBD2. The CDR3 is made up of 13 amino acids. CDR1 SNHLY and CDR2 FYNNEI come from the germline V gene. Trimming took 11 bases from V and 7 from J; bases not matched to a gene: 8. CDR3 in DNA: TGTGCCGGCGGGACTAGCGGGAATCTAGAGCAGTACTTC. Residues: CAGGTSGNLEQYF.

The chain uses TRBV9 and TRBJ2-5; TRBD2 matches at 10 bases. After removal of 1 base from V and 4 bases from J, the junction contained 7 bases not matched to a gene. This CDR3 is 16 amino acids long. Germline V gene lookup returns CDR1 SGDLS and CDR2 YYNGEE. CDR3 sequence reads: CASSVSLSSGGETQYF. DNA of the CDR3: TGTGCCAGCAGCGTATCCCTCTCTAGCGGGGGAGAGACCCAGTACTTC.

CDR3 nucleotides: TGTGCCATCAGTGAGGCAGGGGCCAGAAACACCATATATTTT. It yields the protein CAISEAGARNTIYF. The chain recombines TRBV10-3 with TRBJ1-3; TRBD1 is a possible D gene (6 bases). Trimming took 2 bases from V and 5 from J, leaving 10 bases between them. Germline CDR1 and CDR2: ENHRY and SYGVKD. The CDR3 extends over 14 amino acids.

This clone showed up just once. The chain is built from TRBV7-2 and TRBJ1-4; D not resolved. CDR3 length: 12 amino acids. Germline V gene data show CDR1 as SGHTA and CDR2 as FQGNSA. V was pared by 5 bases and J by 5 bases, with 6 bases between. Written as DNA, the CDR3 is TGTGCCAGCAGCCCCACAAATGAAAAACTGTTTTTT. This sequence encodes CASSPTNEKLFF.